This TCR beta chain was sequenced for a study of blood T cell repertoires in COVID-19. Study context: From the United States, Italy and Spain came samples of acute and convalescent COVID-19. PBMCs, B-cell-depleted T cells, or T cells provided the cDNA or gDNA that made up the material.

Germline CDR1 LNHDA, CDR2 SQIVND (reference sequence). Trimming took off 5 bases at V and 3 bases at J, with 10 bases between the two ends. The CDR3 has 13 residues. The authors' processing: Amplification from reference gene primers served as the basis for estimated nucleated cell counts. The repertoire was sequenced with immunoSEQ multiplex PCR; TCRdb's copy has only in-frame clones and lacks some. V and J calls plus clone size are reproduced from that table; the DNA served to infer D and trimming. The table includes roughly 140,000 clones, 80% detected once. The specimen sequenced was peripheral blood. This sequence joins TRBV19 and TRBJ2-5; D is possibly TRBD2 (5 bases). This TCR came from a man in his 70s who had recovered from COVID-19. CDR3 region: CASSLEEEETQYF. The CDR3 DNA reads as TGTGCCAGTAGTTTGGAGGAGGAAGAGACCCAGTACTTC.